Following are 8 T cell receptor beta chains from one sample sequenced in a study of cytomegalovirus exposure and HLA in healthy donors. Produced via immunoSEQ multiplex PCR; TCRdb's table is partial and in-frame only. The sample lists 130,000 to 150,000 clones, about 90% occurring once. Sequenced: PBMCs. These receptor sequences come from a woman aged 30 to 39 in good health and CMV-seropositive.

The J gene is TRBJ2-7, the V gene TRBV23-1; 9 bases are shared with TRBD1. TRBV23-1 is an ORF, with its function uncertain. CDR3 size: 15 residues. Trimming cost V 6 bases and J 4 bases; bases outside gene matches: 10. The CDR3 spells CASSPYKDRGYEQYF. CDR3 nucleotide sequence: TGCGCCAGCAGCCCATATAAGGACAGGGGTTACGAGCAGTACTTC.

This chain connects TRBV10-3 to TRBJ2-3; D is possibly TRBD1 (5 bases). Trimming shortened V by 11 bases and J by 2 bases, and 17 bases separated the two germline ends. This CDR3 contains 14 residues. From germline, CDR1 is ENHRY and CDR2 SYGVKD. The CDR3 protein is CASRDQGNTDTQYF. In nucleotides, the CDR3 is TGTGCCTCCAGAGATCAGGGAAACACAGATACGCAGTATTTT.

The chain employs TRBV6-1 and TRBJ1-1, with a tentative D call TRBD1 (6 bases). V was pared by 1 base and J by 12 bases, with 21 bases between. Per the germline V gene, CDR1 is MNHNS and CDR2 is SASEGT. The CDR3 spans 15 residues. The chain's CDR3 is CASSEDRAIHSYPFF. CDR3 DNA sequence: TGTGCCAGCAGTGAAGACAGGGCTATCCACTCTTATCCTTTCTTT.

The chain couples TRBV7-6 to TRBJ1-6; weak D call: TRBD1 (6 bases). Germline V CDR1 and CDR2: SGHVS, FNYEAQ. Trimming removed 5 bases at V and 7 bases at J, with 15 bases between. This CDR3 has 15 amino acids. This chain's CDR3 is CASSLGGAENSPLHF. For the CDR3, the DNA is TGTGCCAGCAGCCTGGGGGGGGCTGAAAATTCACCCCTCCACTTT.

The rearrangement joins TRBV2 to TRBJ2-2; D is perhaps TRBD2 (6 bases). V was shortened by 7 bases and J by 7 bases, with 19 bases between the two germline ends. This CDR3 comprises 15 residues. CDR1 SNHLY and CDR2 FYNNEI come from the germline V gene. The CDR3 DNA follows: TGTGCCAGCAAGGGTGAACTAGCAGTCGGCGGGGAGCTGTTTTTT. It encodes CASKGELAVGGELFF.

This clone was recorded once. V and J are TRBV15 and TRBJ1-1; a possible D gene is TRBD1 (5 bases). Germline assignment: CDR1 LNHNV and CDR2 YYDKDF (reference sequence). V gave up 5 bases and J gave up 0 bases, with 13 bases separating them. The CDR3 consists of 15 residues. The chain's CDR3 is CATSPGGTLNTEAFF. CDR3 DNA: TGTGCCACCAGCCCGGGGGGGACCCTGAACACTGAAGCTTTCTTT.

J is TRBJ1-1 and V is TRBV5-1; TRBD1 is a possible D gene (5 bases). Germline assignment: CDR1 SGHRS and CDR2 YFSETQ. The V gene lost 4 bases and the J gene lost 7 bases, with 17 bases spanning the gap. The CDR3 consists of 14 residues. The CDR3 loop reads CASSPQRSGVEAFF. The CDR3, as DNA: TGCGCCAGCAGCCCCCAAAGGTCGGGGGTTGAAGCTTTCTTT.

V and J are TRBV28 and TRBJ2-1, with 7 bases matching TRBD2. CDR3 length: 15 residues. The ends lost 10 bases at V and 5 bases at J; junction bases unmatched: 14. The V gene's germline CDR1 is MDHEN and CDR2 SYDVKM. The CDR3 loop is CATLPSGGGHNEQFF. The CDR3 coding sequence is TGTGCCACCTTGCCATCGGGAGGTGGCCACAATGAGCAGTTCTTC.